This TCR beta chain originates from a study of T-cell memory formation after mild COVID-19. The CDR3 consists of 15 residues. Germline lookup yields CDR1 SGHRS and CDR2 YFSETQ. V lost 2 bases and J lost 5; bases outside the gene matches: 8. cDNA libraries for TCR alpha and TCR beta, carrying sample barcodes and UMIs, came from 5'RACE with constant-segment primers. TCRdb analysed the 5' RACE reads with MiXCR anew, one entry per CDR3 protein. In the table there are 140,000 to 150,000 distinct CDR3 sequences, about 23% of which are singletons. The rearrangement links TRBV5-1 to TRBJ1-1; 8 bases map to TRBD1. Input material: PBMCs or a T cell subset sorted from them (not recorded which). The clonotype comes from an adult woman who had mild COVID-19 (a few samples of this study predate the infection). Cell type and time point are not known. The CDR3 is CASSLRSGGLTEAFF. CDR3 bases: TGCGCCAGCAGCTTACGGTCAGGGGGCTTAACTGAAGCTTTCTTT.